Below, 24 T cell receptor beta chains from the same sample are listed, as sequenced in a study of blood T cell repertoires in COVID-19. Produced via immunoSEQ multiplex PCR; TCRdb's table is partial and in-frame only. This sample has about 120,000 clones, with about nine tenths found just once. The sequenced sample was peripheral blood. The source is a woman aged 70-85 years with acute or convalescent COVID-19.

This chain links TRBV12-3 or TRBV12-4 with TRBJ2-7; TRBD1 matches 8 bases. V shed 9 bases and J 9 bases; nucleotides not matched to a gene: 13. The CDR3 runs to 13 residues. The CDR3, as DNA: TGTGCCAGTTCCCCACAGGGGGTTAGGGTGCAGTACTTC. It yields the protein CASSPQGVRVQYF.

J is TRBJ1-5 and V is TRBV14; D unclear. V was clipped by 1 base and J by 3 bases, with 4 bases between them. This CDR3 is 13 amino acids long. Looked up from germline, CDR1 is SGHDN and CDR2 is FVKESK. The CDR3 spells CASSQGANQPQHF. The CDR3 region has the DNA TGTGCCAGCAGCCAAGGGGCCAATCAGCCCCAGCATTTT.

The V call is TRBV3-1 (or the pseudogene TRBV3-2), the J call TRBJ1-4, with D possibly matching TRBD1 (5 bases). CDR1 is LGHDT and CDR2 is YNNKEL in the germline V gene (reference sequence). CDR3 length equals 18 residues. Trimming cost V 0 bases and J 7 bases, with 21 bases left between them. CDR3 residues: CASSQDPTSVPRGEKLFF. The CDR3 DNA sequence: TGTGCCAGCAGCCAAGACCCGACCAGCGTCCCAAGGGGTGAAAAACTGTTTTTT.

The chain couples TRBV5-1 to TRBJ1-1; the match to TRBD1 covers 10 bases. Germline V CDR1 and CDR2: SGHRS, YFSETQ. Trimming removed 2 bases from V and 5 bases from J; junction bases left unmatched: 3. This CDR3 has 14 residues. The CDR3 is CASSLRTGGTEAFF. In DNA, the CDR3 is TGCGCCAGCAGCTTAAGGACAGGGGGAACTGAAGCTTTCTTT.

The J gene is TRBJ1-1, the V gene TRBV14; D gene uncertain. The CDR3 sequence is 13 residues long. Germline V gene sequence: CDR1 SGHDN, CDR2 FVKESK. V was cut by 4 bases and J by 10 bases, with 16 bases left in between. CDR3 loop: CASSLDGYEVAFF. CDR3 coding DNA: TGTGCCAGCAGCCTCGACGGTTATGAGGTAGCTTTCTTT.

The chain is built from TRBV18 and TRBJ1-5; D may be TRBD1 (5 bases). From germline, CDR1 is KGHSH and CDR2 LQKENI. Trimming took off 1 base at V and 3 bases at J, with 7 bases between the two ends. The CDR3 has 14 residues. This chain's CDR3 is CASSPQGLNQPQHF. The CDR3, as DNA: TGTGCCAGCTCACCACAGGGACTCAATCAGCCCCAGCATTTT.

The gene calls are TRBV2 and TRBJ2-7, with TRBD2 matching over 10 bases. With V trimmed by 6 bases and J by 5 bases, 13 bases remained unmatched. The germline CDR1 and CDR2 sequences are SNHLY and FYNNEI. The CDR3 length is 16 residues. The CDR3 sequence: CASSYTSGARPDEQYF. For the CDR3, the DNA is TGTGCCAGCAGCTACACTAGCGGGGCGAGGCCGGACGAGCAGTACTTC.

CDR3 sequence reads: CATSEPSGGADNEQFF. The CDR3, as DNA: TGTGCCACCAGTGAACCCAGCGGGGGGGCCGATAATGAGCAGTTCTTC. V and J are TRBV24-1 and TRBJ2-1; 10 bases fit TRBD2. This CDR3 contains 16 residues. V shed 4 bases and J 7 bases; nucleotides not matched to a gene: 9. The germline CDR1 and CDR2 sequences are KGHDR and SFDVKD.

V and J are TRBV14 and TRBJ1-2; the D is unclear. Germline CDR1 is SGHDN and CDR2 is FVKESK. This CDR3 has 14 residues. The V and J ends lost 1 base and 2 bases respectively, with 8 bases between them. The CDR3 bases are TGTGCCAGCAGCCAAGCCCTCAGGAACTATGGCTACACCTTC. It encodes CASSQALRNYGYTF.

V gene TRBV28 combines with J gene TRBJ2-5; D possibly corresponds to TRBD2 (7 bases). There are 15 residues in the CDR3. The V gene's germline CDR1 is MDHEN and CDR2 SYDVKM. Trimming removed 3 bases at V and 5 bases at J, with 16 bases between. In DNA form, the CDR3 reads TGTGCCAGCAGTTTCTACTCCAAGGGGGGGGAGACCCAGTACTTC. It translates to CASSFYSKGGETQYF.

Only one count was recorded for this clone. CDR3 coding DNA: TGTGCCTGGAGTAGGGGGACGATCGAGACCCAGTACTTC. It translates to CAWSRGTIETQYF. The chain joins TRBV30 to TRBJ2-5; D may be TRBD1 (6 bases). Trimming removed 2 bases at V and 5 bases at J, with 12 bases between. Germline assignment: CDR1 GTSNPN and CDR2 SVGIG (reference sequence). The CDR3 spans 13 residues.

The V call is TRBV3-1 (or the pseudogene TRBV3-2), the J call TRBJ1-6; 7 bases line up with TRBD1. This CDR3 contains 15 residues. Trimming took 3 bases from V and 5 from J; bases not matched to a gene: 4. CDR1 and CDR2 from the germline V gene are LGHDT and YNNKEL (reference sequence). CDR3 DNA: TGTGCCAGCAGCCAGGCCGGGACAGATAATTCACCCCTCCACTTT. As protein: CASSQAGTDNSPLHF.

This clone was recorded only once. The DNA of the CDR3 is TGTGCCAGCAACCAGGACAGGGTCGGTCAGCCCCAGCATTTT. Protein: CASNQDRVGQPQHF. J is TRBJ1-5 and V is TRBV2, with 8 positions matching TRBD1. The V gene end was trimmed by 7 bases and the J gene end by 6 bases; junction bases not matched to a gene: 8. Germline V gives CDR1 SNHLY, CDR2 FYNNEI. The CDR3 covers 14 residues.

CDR3 nucleotides: TGTGCCAGCAGCTTAGGGACAGAGTACGAGCAGTACTTC. Translated, it gives CASSLGTEYEQYF. The chain is built from TRBV7-2 and TRBJ2-7; perhaps TRBD1 as D (6 bases). V lost 1 base, J lost 4 bases, and 8 bases lay in between. The CDR3 covers 13 residues. Germline assignment: CDR1 SGHTA and CDR2 FQGNSA.

The rearrangement links TRBV28 to TRBJ1-3, with a possible D match to TRBD1 (6 bases). Trimming removed 7 bases at V and 0 bases at J, with 16 bases between. This CDR3 region has 16 residues. Germline V gene lookup returns CDR1 MDHEN and CDR2 SYDVKM. The CDR3 DNA sequence: TGTGCCAGCACCGAAGGGGCAGGGGTCTCTGGAAACACCATATATTTT. Its translation: CASTEGAGVSGNTIYF.

The V call is TRBV15, the J call TRBJ2-7, with D tentatively TRBD2 (6 bases). Germline V lookup: CDR1 LNHNV, CDR2 YYDKDF (reference sequence). CDR3 length: 13 amino acids. Trimming stripped 0 bases from V and 7 bases from J, with 10 bases between. The CDR3 nucleotides read TGTGCCACCAGCAGAGACGGGAGAAGGGAGCAGTACTTC. It translates to CATSRDGRREQYF.

The J gene is TRBJ2-5, the V gene TRBV10-3; 10 bases map to TRBD2. The CDR3 contains 16 residues. Germline V CDR1 and CDR2: ENHRY, SYGVKD. V lost 0 bases and J lost 3; bases outside the gene matches: 4. The CDR3 DNA follows: TGTGCCATCAGTGAGTCGGGTAGCGGGGGGAAAGAGACCCAGTACTTC. Translation gives CAISESGSGGKETQYF.

This CDR3 reads CASSPTSGGAGHSDTQYF. Written as DNA, the CDR3 is TGTGCCAGCTCACCGACTAGCGGGGGGGCAGGTCATTCAGATACGCAGTATTTT. J is TRBJ2-3 and V is TRBV18, with 14 bases matching TRBD2. V was pared by 3 bases and J by 4 bases, with 9 bases of the junction left unmatched. This CDR3 has 18 residues. Germline loops: CDR1 KGHSH, CDR2 LQKENI. The full variable domain, with the rest looked up from reference TRBV18 and TRBJ2-3, is NAGVMQNPRHLVRRRGQEARLRCSPMKGHSHVYWYRQLPEEGLKFMVYLQKENIIDESGMPKERFSAEFPKEGPSILRIQQVVRGDSAAYFCASSPTSGGAGHSDTQYFGPGTRLTVL.

This chain connects TRBV5-5 to TRBJ1-1, with a possible D match to TRBD1 (6 bases). Germline V gives CDR1 SGHKS, CDR2 YYEKEE (reference sequence). The CDR3 totals 17 residues. V lost 4 bases to trimming and J lost 2 bases, with 21 bases between them. The chain's CDR3 is CASSQTGSVALNTEAFF. In DNA form, the CDR3 reads TGTGCCAGCAGCCAAACAGGGAGCGTGGCCCTTAACACTGAAGCTTTCTTT.

The V gene is TRBV5-1, the J gene TRBJ1-2; D uncertain. The CDR3 is made up of 16 amino acids. Trimming shortened V by 0 bases and J by 3 bases, and 15 bases separated the two germline ends. Germline-derived CDR1 and CDR2 are SGHRS and YFSETQ. The CDR3 is CASSLAPQVRDYGYTF. CDR3 in DNA: TGCGCCAGCAGCTTGGCCCCGCAGGTTAGAGACTATGGCTACACCTTC.

The V call is TRBV3-1 (or the pseudogene TRBV3-2), the J call TRBJ1-1; D unresolved. The V end was cut by 1 base, the J end by 7 bases, with 10 bases between. This CDR3 contains 13 residues. The V gene's germline CDR1 is LGHDT and CDR2 YNNKEL (reference sequence). The CDR3 sequence is CASSQVARSEAFF. The CDR3 DNA reads as TGTGCCAGCAGCCAAGTCGCGAGGAGTGAAGCTTTCTTT.

The rearrangement links TRBV5-4 to TRBJ2-7, with 14 bases fitting TRBD2. Germline assignment: CDR1 SGHNT and CDR2 YYREEE (reference sequence). The length of the CDR3 is 17 residues. The junction had 8 bases not matched to a gene; V was cut back by 4 bases and J by 2 bases. The CDR3 region has the DNA TGTGCCAGCAGCCTCCCGACTAGCGGGGGGGGGCCCTACGAGCAGTACTTC. Its translation: CASSLPTSGGGPYEQYF.

In this sample, this clone turned up once. The rearrangement uses TRBV3-1 (or the pseudogene TRBV3-2) and TRBJ1-5; TRBD1 agrees at 7 bases. Losses at the gene ends were 2 bases for V and 4 bases for J; bases not matched to a gene: 5. Germline-derived CDR1 and CDR2 are LGHDT and YNNKEL (reference sequence). CDR3 length: 15 residues. The DNA of the CDR3 is TGTGCCAGCAGCCAAAGGGGGACAGCAAATCAGCCCCAGCATTTT. Translation gives CASSQRGTANQPQHF.

This rearrangement joins TRBV28 to TRBJ2-7, with TRBD1 identical over 10 bases. The junction had 5 bases not matched to a gene; V was cut back by 7 bases and J by 2 bases. Germline CDR1 reads MDHEN; CDR2 reads SYDVKM. CDR3 length: 14 amino acids. CDR3 amino acids: CASTRGTGAYEQYF. CDR3 nucleotide sequence: TGTGCCAGCACACGGGGGACAGGGGCCTACGAGCAGTACTTC.